One TCR beta chain is described in this entry. Use of 60 Vbeta and 13 Jbeta primers characterized the PCR. Sequencing used immunoSEQ multiplex PCR; TCRdb keeps in-frame clones, though not all of them. Of some 120,000 clones in the sample, approximately 80% are singletons; the top ten hold 3% to 4%. This entry belongs to a study of cytomegalovirus exposure and HLA in healthy donors. With V trimmed by 1 base and J by 7 bases, 10 bases remained unmatched. The CDR3 covers 16 residues. In germline, CDR1 is SGHTA, CDR2 FQGNSA. Sequenced: PBMCs. The TCR sequence derives from a male donor in good health and CMV-seronegative. The chain links TRBV7-2 to TRBJ2-1; 7 positions match TRBD2. CDR3 coding DNA: TGTGCCAGCAGCTTAGAGACTGGGGGGGTGGTGAATGAGCAGTTCTTC. Protein sequence: CASSLETGGVVNEQFF.